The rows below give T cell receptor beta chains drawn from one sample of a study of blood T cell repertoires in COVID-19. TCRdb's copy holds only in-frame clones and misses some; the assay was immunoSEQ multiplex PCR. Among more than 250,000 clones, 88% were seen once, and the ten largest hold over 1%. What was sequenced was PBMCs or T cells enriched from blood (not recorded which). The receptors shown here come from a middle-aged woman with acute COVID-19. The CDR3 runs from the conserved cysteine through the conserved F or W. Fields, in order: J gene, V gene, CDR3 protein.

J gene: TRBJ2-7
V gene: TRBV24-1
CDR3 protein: CATSDRGTGIDEQYF

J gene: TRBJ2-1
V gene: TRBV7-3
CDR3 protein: CASSPTSLGYNEQFF

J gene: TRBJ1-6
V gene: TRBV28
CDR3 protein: CASSFSSPLHF

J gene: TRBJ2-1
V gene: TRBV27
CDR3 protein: CASSSGTSGNEQFF

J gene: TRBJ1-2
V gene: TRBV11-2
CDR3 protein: CASSGTGGNYGYTF

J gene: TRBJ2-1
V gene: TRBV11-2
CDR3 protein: CASSRGLARIHVFNEQFF

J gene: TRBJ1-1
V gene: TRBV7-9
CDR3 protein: CASSLWDRNTEAFF

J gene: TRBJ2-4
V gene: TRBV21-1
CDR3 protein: CASSKEGTFFNIQYF

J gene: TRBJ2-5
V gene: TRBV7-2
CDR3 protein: CASSAINPGQGQETQYF

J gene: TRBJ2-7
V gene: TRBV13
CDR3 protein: CASSSGQGGEQYF

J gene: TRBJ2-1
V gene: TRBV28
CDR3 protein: CASSFQSYNEQFF

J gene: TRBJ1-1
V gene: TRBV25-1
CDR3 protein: CASSESRGTGTEAFF

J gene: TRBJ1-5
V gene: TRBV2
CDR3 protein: CASSGQGQGQPQHF

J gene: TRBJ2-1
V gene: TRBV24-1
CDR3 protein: CATSEFSGDSYNEQFF

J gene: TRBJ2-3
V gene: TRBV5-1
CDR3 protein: CASSHPTSGDITDTQYF

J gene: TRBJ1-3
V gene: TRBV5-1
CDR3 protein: CASSAGTEASYSGNTIYF

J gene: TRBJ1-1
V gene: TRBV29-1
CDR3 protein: CSVASTDMNTEAFF

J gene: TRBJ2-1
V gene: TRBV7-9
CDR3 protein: CASSQTSGRPPREQFF

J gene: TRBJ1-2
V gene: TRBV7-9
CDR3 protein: CASSLASGEHYGYTF

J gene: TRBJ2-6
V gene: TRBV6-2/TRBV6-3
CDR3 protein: CASSYPRQSSGANVLTF

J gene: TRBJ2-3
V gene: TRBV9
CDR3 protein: CASSVVSSGKDTQYF

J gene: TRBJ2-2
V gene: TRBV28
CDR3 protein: CASRGRQGGSGELFF

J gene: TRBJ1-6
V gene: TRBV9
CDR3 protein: CASSTGSSPLHF

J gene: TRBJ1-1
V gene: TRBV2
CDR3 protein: CASSDPVTEAFF

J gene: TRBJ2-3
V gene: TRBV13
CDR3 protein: CASRFSDTQYF

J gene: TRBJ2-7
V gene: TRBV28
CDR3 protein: CASNTDRGLYEQYF

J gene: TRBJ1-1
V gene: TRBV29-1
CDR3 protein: CSVFQGDTEAFF

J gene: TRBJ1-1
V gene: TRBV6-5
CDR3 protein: CASSYSREDTEAFF

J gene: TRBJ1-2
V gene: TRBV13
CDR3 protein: CASSWGNRDGYTF

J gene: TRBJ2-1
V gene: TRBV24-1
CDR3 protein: CATRGQSYNEQFF

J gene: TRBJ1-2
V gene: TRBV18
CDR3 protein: CASSPVPGQGSDNYGYTF

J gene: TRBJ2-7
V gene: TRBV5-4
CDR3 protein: CASSSGPGGGLSYEQYF

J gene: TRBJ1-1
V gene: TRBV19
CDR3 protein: CASSNRGITEAFF

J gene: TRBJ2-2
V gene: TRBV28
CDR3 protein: CASSSTGGSAGELFF

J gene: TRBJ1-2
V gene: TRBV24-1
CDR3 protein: CATSDARSGYGYTF

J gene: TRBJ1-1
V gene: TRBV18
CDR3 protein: CASSMALQDTEAFF

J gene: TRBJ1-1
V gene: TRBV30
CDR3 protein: CAWSEISGKNTEAFF

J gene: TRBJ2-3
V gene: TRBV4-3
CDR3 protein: CASSQERDMLASTDTQYF

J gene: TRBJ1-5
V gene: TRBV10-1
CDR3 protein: CASSDGQGEQPQHF

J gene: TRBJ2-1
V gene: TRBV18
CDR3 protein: CASSPGGTSGRNNEQFF

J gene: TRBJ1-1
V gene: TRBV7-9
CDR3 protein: CASSRRTGGTEAFF

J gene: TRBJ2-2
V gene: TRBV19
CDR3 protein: CASSRTNTGELFF

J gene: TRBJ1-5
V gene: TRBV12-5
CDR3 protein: CASSGGAGQPQHF

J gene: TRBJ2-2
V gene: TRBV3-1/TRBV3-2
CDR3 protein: CASSQVFLRTTRAGELFF

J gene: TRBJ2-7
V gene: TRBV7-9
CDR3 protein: CASSLSGSVFEQYF

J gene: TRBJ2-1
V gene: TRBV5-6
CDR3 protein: CASSWGQPYNEQFF

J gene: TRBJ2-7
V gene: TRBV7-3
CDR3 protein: CASSPDRESYEQYF

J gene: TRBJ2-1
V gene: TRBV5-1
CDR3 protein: CASSLTWRLAGEDAYNEQFF

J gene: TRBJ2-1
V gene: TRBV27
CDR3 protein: CASSLGGVHNEQFF

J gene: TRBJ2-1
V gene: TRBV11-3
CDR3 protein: CASSLRGTNSYNEQFF

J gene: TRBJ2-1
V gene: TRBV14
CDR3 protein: CATGTGWRNEQFF

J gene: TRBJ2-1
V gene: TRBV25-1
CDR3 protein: CASRDSLEQFF

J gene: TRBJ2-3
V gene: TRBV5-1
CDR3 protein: CASSSTPADTQYF